This T cell receptor beta chain was documented in a study of blood T cell repertoires in COVID-19. Only in-frame clones appear in the TCRdb table, and some are missing; sequencing was by immunoSEQ multiplex PCR. The sample has about 140,000 clones, approximately 89% seen once; the top ten hold roughly 28%. CDR3 length: 17 residues. The chain is built from TRBV21-1 and TRBJ2-2; TRBD2, the table's D call, was not compared with the DNA. TRBV21-1 is designated a pseudogene. This clonotype was obtained from a human donor in a cohort sampled during active COVID-19. Sequenced material: peripheral blood. The CDR3 DNA follows: TGTGCCAGCAGGAACCGCCCGATAGCGGGGGGTTACGGGGAGCTGTTTTTT. Its translation: CASRNRPIAGGYGELFF.